These T cell receptor beta chains were read from a single sample in a study of tumor and adjacent non-tumor tissue in lung cancer. One entry per CDR3 protein results from TCRdb running MiXCR on the multiplex PCR reads. Seen here are about 110,000 distinct CDR3 sequences, about 61% observed once, and the top ten hold under 20%. The sequencing input was distant non-tumor lung tissue. The receptors derive from a man aged 55 to 70 with non-small cell lung cancer. CDR3s include the opening cysteine and the closing phenylalanine or tryptophan. The order of the fields is V gene, clone size, D gene, CDR3 length, J gene, CDR3 protein, CDR3 DNA. D genes are given only for firm matches. Size values are once, few and many counts, or a class for expanded clones, and some rows have none.

>TRBV6-5|many|TRBD1|16|TRBJ2-7
CASSHDRAPIPYEQYF
TGTGCCAGCAGTCATGACAGGGCCCCTATCCCCTACGAGCAGTACTTC
>TRBV11-2|.|TRBD2|16|TRBJ2-5
CASSPRTSGNRETQYF
TGTGCGAGCAGCCCTCGGACTAGCGGGAATCGAGAGACCCAGTACTTC
>TRBV6-1|once|.|17|TRBJ1-5
CATSQERGRVTYQAQHF
TGTGCCACCAGTCAAGAGCGGGGGAGGGTGACTTATCAAGCCCAGCATTTT
>TRBV20-1|few|.|12|TRBJ2-3
CSAPSRGDTQYF
TGCAGTGCTCCCTCTAGAGGAGATACGCAGTATTTT
>TRBV4-3|.|TRBD1|15|TRBJ2-7
CASSQDGDRNNEQYF
TGCGCCAGCAGCCAAGATGGGGACAGGAACAACGAGCAATACTTC
>TRBV29-1|.|.|11|TRBJ2-7
CGVGESYEQYF
TGCGGTGTTGGGGAATCCTACGAGCAGTACTTC
>TRBV20-1|.|.|15|TRBJ1-4
CSATRDSATNEKLFF
TGCAGTGCTACTCGGGACTCGGCAACTAATGAAAAACTGTTTTTT
>TRBV6-2/TRBV6-3|many|TRBD1|18|TRBJ2-2
CASSPPPGTGFGTGELFF
TGTGCCAGCAGTCCTCCCCCCGGGACAGGGTTCGGCACCGGGGAGCTGTTTTTT
>TRBV12-3/TRBV12-4|.|.|13|TRBJ2-3
CASSLWFIDTQYF
TGTGCCAGCAGTTTATGGTTCATAGATACGCAGTATTTT
>TRBV11-3|.|.|14|TRBJ2-5
CASSLRVGQETQHF
TGTGCCAGCAGCCTCCGCGTGGGCCAAGAGACCCAGCACTTC
>TRBV29-1|.|TRBD2|13|TRBJ2-5
CSIVLAQQETQYF
TGCAGCATTGTACTAGCGCAGCAAGAGACCCAGTACTTC
>TRBV28|many|TRBD1|14|TRBJ1-1
CASTLAGTATEAFF
TGTGCCAGCACTCTGGCGGGGACAGCCACTGAAGCTTTCTTT
>TRBV6-1|.|.|14|TRBJ1-4
CASSLTIAPEKLFF
TGTGCCAGCAGCCTCACAATAGCTCCTGAAAAACTGTTTTTT
>TRBV6-5|.|.|18|TRBJ2-3
CASSYSMWTGGPSDTQYF
TGTGCCAGCAGTTACTCGATGTGGACCGGGGGACCCTCAGATACGCAGTATTTT
>TRBV6-1|.|.|13|TRBJ1-5
CASRGIGLQPRHF
TGTGCCAGCAGGGGGATCGGGCTTCAGCCCCGGCACTTT
>TRBV6-5|.|.|13|TRBJ1-1
CACSYPWNTEAFF
TGTGCCTGCAGTTATCCGTGGAACACTGAAGCTTTCTTT
>TRBV6-1|.|.|16|TRBJ2-4
CASSEKVMVSKNIQYF
TGTGCCAGCAGTGAAAAGGTCATGGTATCCAAAAACATTCAGTACTTC
>TRBV12-3/TRBV12-4|.|TRBD1|15|TRBJ1-1
CASSLRRDRNIEAFF
TGTGCCAGCAGTTTACGCCGGGACAGAAACATTGAAGCCTTCTTT
>TRBV6-5|.|TRBD1|12|TRBJ1-1
CASSNNRGPTFF
TGTGCCAGTAGTAACAACAGGGGTCCGACTTTCTTT
>TRBV2|many|.|12|TRBJ1-5
CASTVGNQPQHF
TGTGCCAGCACTGTCGGCAATCAGCCCCAGCATTTT
>TRBV5-1|few|TRBD1|15|TRBJ2-2
CASSVGQGYTGELFF
TGCGCCAGCAGCGTCGGACAGGGTTACACCGGGGAGCTGTTTTTT
>TRBV5-4|many|.|13|TRBJ2-1
CASSLVVANEQFF
TGTGCCAGCAGCCTAGTCGTCGCAAATGAGCAGTTCTTC
>TRBV14|.|TRBD1|15|TRBJ1-1
CARSQFSDRGTEAFF
TGTGCCAGGAGCCAATTTTCAGACAGGGGCACTGAAGCTTTCTTT
>TRBV6-5|many|TRBD2|17|TRBJ2-1
CASSYESAGLPYNEQFF
TGTGCCAGCAGTTACGAATCGGCGGGACTACCTTACAATGAGCAGTTCTTC
>TRBV28|.|.|15|TRBJ1-5
CANTDQRGGNQPQHF
TGTGCCAACACCGACCAAAGGGGGGGGAATCAGCCCCAGCATTTT
>TRBV11-3|.|.|14|TRBJ2-3
CASSLVDYADTQYF
TGTGCCAGTAGCTTAGTCGACTACGCAGATACGCAGTATTTT
>TRBV11-3|medium-sized|.|15|TRBJ2-1
CASSLASGNYNEQFF
TGTGCCAGCAGCTTAGCCAGCGGCAACTACAATGAGCAGTTCTTC
>TRBV6-6|.|.|17|TRBJ2-3
CASSYGQDSFYTDTQYF
TGTGCCAGCAGTTACGGGCAGGACAGTTTCTACACTGATACTCAGTATTTT
>TRBV5-4|many|.|11|TRBJ2-1
CASSLDNEQFF
TGTGCCAGCAGCCTCGACAATGAGCAGTTCTTC
>TRBV29-1|many|TRBD2|18|TRBJ2-1
CSVGPSTSGRAGVNEQFF
TGCAGCGTTGGCCCCTCGACTAGCGGGAGGGCGGGAGTCAATGAGCAGTTCTTC
>TRBV9|.|.|16|TRBJ1-4
CASSPLVGVTNEKLSF
TGTGCCAGCAGCCCTTTGGTGGGGGTAACTAATGAAAAACTGTCTTTT
>TRBV10-3|many|.|16|TRBJ2-1
CAITQGRPGPYNEQFF
TGTGCCATCACGCAGGGCCGACCAGGCCCCTACAATGAGCAGTTCTTC
>TRBV14|.|.|16|TRBJ1-1
CASEPIADGGSIEAFF
TGTGCCAGCGAACCAATAGCCGACGGGGGGAGCATTGAAGCTTTCTTT
>TRBV28|.|.|14|TRBJ1-5
CASRGAQERQSQHF
TGTGCCAGTCGGGGCGCCCAGGAACGTCAGTCCCAGCATTTT
>TRBV30|.|.|14|TRBJ2-7
CAWSIARGTGEQYF
TGTGCCTGGAGTATAGCGAGAGGGACTGGCGAGCAGTACTTC
>TRBV29-1|.|.|14|TRBJ2-2
CRVEDSSNTGELFF
TGCAGAGTTGAAGACAGTTCGAACACCGGGGAGCTGTTTTTT
>TRBV30|.|.|14|TRBJ2-7
CAWIPFRGAYEQYF
TGTGCCTGGATCCCATTTCGGGGAGCCTACGAGCAGTACTTC
>TRBV6-2/TRBV6-3|many|TRBD2|15|TRBJ2-7
CASRPTGLYIYEQYF
TGTGCCAGCAGACCAACGGGACTATACATCTACGAGCAGTACTTC
>TRBV29-1|.|.|11|TRBJ2-1
CSGWTDNEKFF
TGCAGTGGGTGGACTGACAATGAAAAGTTCTTC
>TRBV29-1|once|.|11|TRBJ2-7
CSGPDRYERYF
TGCAGCGGACCGGATCGCTACGAGCGGTACTTC
>TRBV11-1|.|.|15|TRBJ2-7
CASSLLQGTSRDQYF
TGTGCCAGCAGTTTACTACAGGGCACTTCGAGGGATCAGTACTTC
>TRBV28|once|.|13|TRBJ1-5
CASIRGSNQPQHF
TGTGCCAGCATCCGGGGGAGCAATCAGCCCCAGCATTTT
>TRBV4-2|once|TRBD2|16|TRBJ2-3
CASSHGTSGSTGTQYF
TGTGCCAGCAGCCACGGGACTAGCGGGAGTACGGGTACGCAGTATTTT
>TRBV28|few|TRBD2|16|TRBJ2-1
CASSAHRGGGNNEQFF
TGTGCCAGCAGCGCCCACCGGGGCGGGGGGAATAATGAGCAGTTCTTC
>TRBV4-3|.|TRBD1|16|TRBJ1-4
CASSQRTGSADEKLFF
TGCGCCAGCAGCCAAAGGACAGGGAGCGCGGATGAAAAACTGTTTTTT
>TRBV6-1|many|.|18|TRBJ1-5
CASSQNPGRGYSNQPQHF
TGTGCCAGCAGTCAAAACCCTGGACGGGGATATAGCAATCAGCCCCAGCATTTT
>TRBV6-2/TRBV6-3|.|.|15|TRBJ2-5
CASNMGTPDQETQYF
TGTGCCAGCAATATGGGGACTCCTGATCAAGAGACCCAGTACTTC